This is a list of T cell receptor beta chains from one sample in a study of blood T cell repertoires in COVID-19. TCRdb's table, derived via immunoSEQ multiplex PCR, lists solely in-frame clones and lacks some. The sample carries around 330,000 clones, around 90% recorded once. Sequencing used PBMCs or T cells enriched from blood (not recorded which). These receptors all come from a man aged 60-69 years who had recovered from COVID-19. Each CDR3 is given with its conserved first and last residue. Fields, in order: J gene, D gene, V gene, clone size, CDR3 protein, CDR3 DNA. A D gene is named only where the DNA matches it firmly. Some rows have no size entry. The others give once, few or many, or a class for an expanded clone.

>TRBJ1-4|TRBD1|TRBV6-5|.
CARRGQDRANEKLFF
TGTGCCCGACGAGGACAGGACAGGGCTAATGAAAAACTGTTTTTT
>TRBJ1-2|TRBD1|TRBV10-3|.
CAISEWLWTGRNYGYTF
TGTGCCATCAGTGAGTGGTTGTGGACAGGGCGTAACTATGGCTACACCTTC
>TRBJ1-2|.|TRBV4-2|.
CASSQEEGGYGYTF
TGTGCCAGCAGCCAAGAGGAGGGGGGGTATGGCTACACCTTC
>TRBJ2-1|TRBD2|TRBV4-1|.
CASSQDSGTSGYNEQFF
TGCGCCAGCAGCCAGGACTCCGGGACTAGCGGGTACAATGAGCAGTTCTTC
>TRBJ1-3|.|TRBV10-3|.
CAITGRGKRPPLNAGNTIYF
TGTGCCATCACCGGGAGAGGGAAACGTCCCCCCCTAAACGCTGGAAACACCATATATTTT
>TRBJ2-7|.|TRBV21-1|.
CASSKKGQGGYEQYF
TGTGCCAGCAGCAAAAAAGGACAAGGCGGCTACGAGCAGTACTTC
>TRBJ1-5|.|TRBV4-1|.
CASSQPRQGNQPQHF
TGCGCCAGCAGCCAACCTAGACAGGGCAATCAGCCCCAGCATTTT
>TRBJ1-1|TRBD1|TRBV3-1/TRBV3-2|once
CASSQGQGETEAFF
TGTGCCAGCAGCCAGGGACAGGGGGAAACTGAAGCTTTCTTT
>TRBJ2-1|.|TRBV19|once
CASSIRMGDTQFF
TGTGCCAGTAGTATCAGGATGGGGGACACCCAGTTCTTC
>TRBJ2-7|.|TRBV6-5|.
CASSYRGTHYEQYF
TGTGCCAGCAGTTACCGGGGGACTCACTACGAGCAGTACTTC
>TRBJ2-2|TRBD2|TRBV7-6|.
CAILRPGLAGVKNTGELFF
TGTGCCATCTTAAGACCGGGACTAGCGGGGGTAAAGAACACCGGGGAGCTGTTTTTT
>TRBJ2-3|TRBD2|TRBV7-2|.
CASSQSSGAYTDTQYF
TGTGCCAGCAGCCAAAGTAGCGGGGCGTACACAGATACGCAGTATTTT
>TRBJ2-1|.|TRBV2|.
CASSGEASLYNEQFF
TGTGCCAGCAGTGGGGAGGCTAGCCTATACAATGAGCAGTTCTTC
>TRBJ1-5|.|TRBV19|.
CASSRTEGSQPQHF
TGTGCCAGTAGTCGGACGGAGGGGAGTCAGCCCCAGCATTTT
>TRBJ1-1|.|TRBV9|.
CASSEGGDTEAFF
TGTGCCAGCAGCGAGGGAGGAGACACTGAAGCTTTCTTT
>TRBJ2-3|.|TRBV25-1|.
CASSDDRERTDTQYF
TGTGCCAGCAGTGATGATCGGGAGCGCACAGATACGCAGTATTTT
>TRBJ1-1|.|TRBV14|.
CASSLMAGANTEAFF
TGTGCCAGCAGCCTTATGGCGGGAGCTAACACTGAAGCTTTCTTT
>TRBJ1-2|.|TRBV15|.
CATSRGTPRTYGYTF
TGTGCCACCAGCAGAGGGACACCCCGAACCTATGGCTACACCTTC
>TRBJ1-1|.|TRBV19|.
CASNFIGGRNTEAFF
TGTGCCAGTAATTTTATCGGCGGAAGGAACACTGAAGCTTTCTTT
>TRBJ1-5|.|TRBV2|.
CASSPQAGWYQPQHF
TGTGCCAGCAGTCCCCAGGCGGGGTGGTATCAGCCCCAGCATTTT
>TRBJ1-2|.|TRBV9|.
CASSVGEYRVGPYGYTF
TGTGCCAGCAGCGTTGGAGAATACAGGGTCGGGCCCTATGGCTACACCTTC
>TRBJ2-2|TRBD2|TRBV14|.
CASSLMGGISTGELFF
TGTGCCAGCAGCCTAATGGGGGGGATCAGCACCGGGGAGCTGTTTTTT
>TRBJ1-1|.|TRBV11-2|.
CASSHTVNTEAFF
TGTGCCAGCAGCCATACAGTGAACACTGAAGCTTTCTTT
>TRBJ2-2|.|TRBV6-5|.
CASHLGTSNTGELFF
TGTGCCAGCCACCTCGGGACATCGAACACCGGGGAGCTGTTTTTT
>TRBJ1-3|.|TRBV11-2|.
CASSRNGNTIYF
TGTGCCAGCAGCCGTAATGGAAACACCATATATTTT
>TRBJ2-1|TRBD2|TRBV3-1/TRBV3-2|once
CASSMARGSGGYNEQFF
TGTGCCAGCAGCATGGCACGTGGCAGCGGGGGGTACAATGAGCAGTTCTTC
>TRBJ1-1|.|TRBV30|once
CAWSVGGLGTGGNTEAFF
TGTGCCTGGAGTGTCGGGGGTTTAGGAACGGGCGGGAACACTGAAGCTTTCTTT
>TRBJ2-6|TRBD2|TRBV15|.
CATSRGGRALTGANVLTF
TGTGCCACCAGCAGAGGCGGGAGGGCCCTTACTGGGGCCAACGTCCTGACTTTC
>TRBJ2-1|TRBD2|TRBV18|.
CASSEAGGYNEQFF
TGTGCCAGCTCAGAAGCGGGGGGATACAATGAGCAGTTCTTC
>TRBJ1-3|TRBD1|TRBV11-2|.
CASSLGLQGGTNTIYF
TGTGCCAGCAGCTTAGGGCTACAGGGGGGTACGAACACCATATATTTT
>TRBJ2-1|TRBD2|TRBV29-1|.
CSVRGTSSYNEQFF
TGCAGCGTCCGCGGGACTAGCAGCTACAATGAGCAGTTCTTC
>TRBJ1-2|.|TRBV20-1|.
CSASPTGRNYGYTF
TGCAGTGCTAGTCCTACAGGTCGCAACTATGGCTACACCTTC
>TRBJ2-2|TRBD1|TRBV2|many
CASKTGTATGELFF
TGTGCCAGCAAGACCGGGACAGCCACCGGGGAGCTGTTTTTT
>TRBJ2-1|TRBD2|TRBV11-1|.
CASSLALATSGIDWHEQFF
TGTGCCAGCAGCTTAGCTCTGGCGACTAGCGGGATTGACTGGCATGAGCAGTTCTTC
>TRBJ1-2|.|TRBV6-5|.
CASMLGQGLRMGYTF
TGTGCCAGCATGTTGGGCCAGGGTTTAAGGATGGGCTACACCTTC
>TRBJ2-2|.|TRBV4-3|.
CASSQDLGATGELFF
TGCGCCAGCAGCCAAGATTTAGGGGCCACCGGGGAGCTGTTTTTT
>TRBJ1-5|TRBD1|TRBV27|.
CASSLGARGSPQHF
TGTGCCAGCAGTTTAGGCGCCAGGGGGTCGCCCCAGCATTTT
>TRBJ2-1|.|TRBV7-9|.
CASSLALAYNEQFF
TGTGCCAGCAGCTTAGCACTAGCCTACAATGAGCAGTTCTTC
>TRBJ2-2|.|TRBV2|.
CASREGVTGELFF
TGTGCCAGCAGGGAGGGAGTCACCGGGGAGCTGTTTTTT
>TRBJ2-1|.|TRBV11-2|few
CASSGSGYNEQFF
TGTGCCAGCAGCGGGTCAGGCTACAATGAGCAGTTCTTC
>TRBJ2-7|TRBD2|TRBV29-1|once
CSVEYRSGLGGYEQYF
TGCAGCGTTGAGTATCGGTCGGGACTAGGGGGGTACGAGCAGTACTTC
>TRBJ2-7|.|TRBV6-5|.
CASSYYSSYEQYF
TGTGCCAGCAGTTACTACAGCTCCTACGAGCAGTACTTC
>TRBJ1-3|.|TRBV19|.
CASSRVGGGNTIYF
TGTGCCAGTAGTAGGGTTGGAGGGGGAAACACCATATATTTT
>TRBJ2-3|.|TRBV6-6|.
CASNRPGESGDSTDTQYF
TGTGCCAGCAATCGCCCAGGCGAGAGCGGAGATAGCACAGATACGCAGTATTTT
>TRBJ2-1|TRBD2|TRBV24-1|.
CATCPSGYNEQFF
TGTGCCACCTGTCCTAGCGGATACAATGAGCAGTTCTTC
>TRBJ2-7|.|TRBV3-1/TRBV3-2|.
CASSPRPPGEQYF
TGTGCCAGCAGCCCTAGGCCCCCCGGCGAGCAGTACTTC
>TRBJ1-4|.|TRBV29-1|.
CSVAIQTTNEKLFF
TGCAGCGTAGCAATACAGACAACTAATGAAAAACTGTTTTTT
>TRBJ2-3|.|TRBV7-2|once
CASSISLQGYLPDTQYF
TGTGCCAGCAGCATCTCCCTTCAGGGTTATCTCCCAGATACGCAGTATTTT
>TRBJ1-4|.|TRBV6-5|.
CASSPDRVNEKLFF
TGTGCCAGCAGTCCGGACAGAGTTAATGAAAAACTGTTTTTT
>TRBJ2-7|.|TRBV28|.
CASSLPLGGSYEQYF
TGTGCCAGCAGTCTACCCCTCGGGGGCTCCTACGAGCAGTACTTC
>TRBJ1-6|.|TRBV5-1|.
CASSPRGSSYNSPLHF
TGCGCCAGCAGCCCCCGGGGGAGCTCCTATAATTCACCCCTCCACTTT
>TRBJ1-5|.|TRBV19|.
CASHPRGSNQPQHF
TGTGCCAGCCACCCACGGGGGAGTAATCAGCCCCAGCATTTT
>TRBJ2-7|TRBD2|TRBV10-3|.
CAISVVRLAGTYEQYF
TGTGCCATCAGTGTTGTTAGGCTAGCGGGTACCTACGAGCAGTACTTC
>TRBJ1-2|.|TRBV6-5|few
CASSWTDGYTF
TGTGCCAGCAGTTGGACAGATGGCTACACCTTC